Below, 21 T cell receptor beta chains from the same sample are listed, as sequenced in a study of beta chain features in type 1 diabetes. Broader study findings: Moderate but significant shortening of TCRB CDR3s was recorded in all four CD4+ subsets from Type 1 diabetes patients.

Investigators reverse transcribed all isolated RNA, so they sequenced expressed TCRB transcripts. Repertoires were generated with immunoSEQ multiplex PCR, while TCRdb's copy carries only in-frame clones and drops some. The repertoire holds around 310,000 clones, about 14% seen once, with about 0.016% in the top ten. No antigens are known for them. The specimen was naive CD4+ T cells from blood. The receptor set was obtained from a woman under 30 with type 1 diabetes.

This clone appeared a single time. This chain links TRBV18 with TRBJ2-1, with 8 bases matching TRBD2. The CDR3 runs 16 residues. Germline CDR1 KGHSH, CDR2 LQKENI. Unmatched junction bases numbered 9, after V lost 6 bases and J lost 2 bases. In DNA form, the CDR3 reads TGTGCCAGCTCCCTGCGGGGGGCCCTTGCCTACAATGAGCAGTTCTTC. Encoded protein: CASSLRGALAYNEQFF.

This clone was counted between two and nine times. Other DNA sequences in this specimen translate into the identical CDR3. The CDR3 DNA sequence: TGCAGTGCAAGGGACAGGAATGAGCAGTTCTTC. Translated, it gives CSARDRNEQFF. This rearrangement joins TRBV20-1 to TRBJ2-1, with TRBD1 identical over 8 bases. Unmatched junction bases numbered 2, after V lost 6 bases and J lost 7 bases. The CDR3 length is 11 residues. Looked up from germline, CDR1 is DFQATT and CDR2 is SNEGSKA (reference sequence).

The chain recombines TRBV11-2 with TRBJ2-1; 15 nucleotides align to TRBD2. The CDR3 loop spans 16 amino acids. Germline CDR1 and CDR2: SGHAT and FQNNGV. V shed 6 bases, J shed 2 bases, and the junction held 2 bases outside the gene matches. The CDR3 loop reads CASRGLAGGTYNEQFF. The CDR3 nucleotides are TGTGCCAGCAGGGGACTAGCGGGAGGTACCTACAATGAGCAGTTCTTC.

This chain connects TRBV28 to TRBJ2-4; 7 bases fit TRBD1. The CDR3 runs to 18 residues. Per germline, CDR1 MDHEN and CDR2 SYDVKM. The junction had 13 bases not matched to a gene; V was cut back by 5 bases and J by 0 bases. This CDR3 reads CASSPLLGQYLAKNIQYF. CDR3 nucleotides: TGTGCCAGCAGTCCGCTGTTGGGACAGTATTTAGCCAAAAACATTCAGTACTTC.

The chain recombines TRBV30 with TRBJ2-2, with 7 nucleotides matching TRBD1. This CDR3 has 14 residues. The ends lost 5 bases at V and 2 bases at J; junction bases unmatched: 5. Germline loops: CDR1 GTSNPN, CDR2 SVGIG (reference sequence). The CDR3 nucleotides are TGTGCCTGGGGGACAGCCCCAAACACCGGGGAGCTGTTTTTT. It codes for CAWGTAPNTGELFF.

This chain links TRBV30 with TRBJ2-2, with 14 nucleotides matching TRBD2. The CDR3 contains 16 residues. The V gene's germline CDR1 is GTSNPN and CDR2 SVGIG (reference sequence). The J segment lost 9 bases and the V segment lost 1 base, leaving 7 bases of the junction unmatched. The CDR3 spells CAWSGMGTSGRRELFF. As DNA, the CDR3 is TGTGCCTGGAGTGGGATGGGGACTAGCGGGAGAAGGGAGCTGTTTTTT.

V usage is TRBV14 and J usage is TRBJ1-1; D gene uncertain. The V gene lost 1 base and the J gene lost 10 bases, with 10 bases spanning the gap. The CDR3 covers 12 residues. Germline loops: CDR1 SGHDN, CDR2 FVKESK. DNA for the CDR3: TGTGCCAGCAGCCAAGGCGGATGGGTAGCTTTCTTT. It yields the protein CASSQGGWVAFF.

The chain uses TRBV4-1 and TRBJ2-1, with a tentative D call TRBD1 (6 bases). Trimming stripped 4 bases from V and 0 bases from J, with 10 bases between. The CDR3 sequence is 15 residues long. Germline V gene sequence: CDR1 MGHRA, CDR2 YSYEKL. The CDR3 sequence: CASSLGQSSYNEQFF. CDR3 coding DNA: TGCGCCAGCAGCCTCGGACAGAGCTCCTACAATGAGCAGTTCTTC.

This clone was observed a handful of times. DNA of the CDR3: TGTGCCAGCAGCAGGACAGGGGAAACTAATGAAAAACTGTTTTTT. Translated: CASSRTGETNEKLFF. V is TRBV9 and J is TRBJ1-4; TRBD1 matches at 9 bases. There are 15 residues in the CDR3. Trimming removed 4 bases from V and 1 base from J; junction bases left unmatched: 2. In germline, CDR1 is SGDLS, CDR2 YYNGEE.

This clone has just a few counts. The V gene is TRBV5-1, the J gene TRBJ2-3, with 11 bases fitting TRBD2. This CDR3 contains 16 residues. V trimming: 4 bases; J trimming: 6 bases; junction bases outside the gene matches: 10. Germline lookup yields CDR1 SGHRS and CDR2 YFSETQ. In nucleotides, the CDR3 is TGCGCCAGCAGCCAGCTACTAGCGGGAGTGGGTGATACGCAGTATTTT. Translation: CASSQLLAGVGDTQYF.

The chain uses TRBV21-1 and TRBJ2-2; the listed D gene, TRBD2, was not tested against the DNA. TRBV21-1 is a known pseudogene. CDR3 length equals 16 residues. DNA for the CDR3: TGTGCCAGCAGCAGGTGGCGGGAGACGCGTACCGGGGAGCTGTTTTTT. Translation gives CASSRWRETRTGELFF.

The chain recombines TRBV15 with TRBJ1-5, with TRBD1 identical over 7 bases. CDR3 length: 15 amino acids. The ends lost 3 bases at V and 2 bases at J; junction bases unmatched: 4. Germline loops: CDR1 LNHNV, CDR2 YYDKDF (reference sequence). The CDR3 reads CATSRDRTRNQPQHF. The CDR3 DNA is TGTGCCACCAGCAGGGACAGGACCCGCAATCAGCCCCAGCATTTT.

The chain has TRBV5-1 and TRBJ2-1; 8 bases align to TRBD2. V was pared by 0 bases and J by 8 bases, with 7 bases of the junction left unmatched. The CDR3 contains 15 residues. Germline CDR1 and CDR2: SGHRS and YFSETQ. The CDR3 DNA follows: TGCGCCAGCAGCTTGGATGGGACTAGAGCTTATGAGCAGTTCTTC. It is translated as CASSLDGTRAYEQFF.

J is TRBJ2-7 and V is TRBV5-4; 10 positions match TRBD2. Germline CDR1 and CDR2: SGHNT and YYREEE (reference sequence). The J segment lost 2 bases and the V segment lost 4 bases, leaving 9 bases of the junction unmatched. CDR3 length: 16 amino acids. Here the CDR3 reads CASSRKVAGGAYEQYF. CDR3 coding DNA: TGTGCCAGCAGCCGCAAAGTAGCGGGAGGCGCCTACGAGCAGTACTTC. The entire variable domain, with the rest obtained from reference TRBV5-4 and TRBJ2-7, is as follows: ETGVTQSPTHLIKTRGQQVTLRCSSQSGHNTVSWYQQALGQGPQFIFQYYREEENGRGNFPPRFSGLQFPNYSSELNVNALELDDSALYLCASSRKVAGGAYEQYFGPGTRLTVT.

This clone has just a few counts. CDR3 sequence: CASRRASGKNEQFF. In DNA form, the CDR3 reads TGTGCCAGTAGGAGGGCTAGCGGGAAAAATGAGCAGTTCTTC. The V call is TRBV19, the J call TRBJ2-1; TRBD2 matches at 9 bases. The CDR3 is 14 residues long. V lost 6 bases and J lost 7; bases outside the gene matches: 7. The germline gives CDR1 LNHDA, CDR2 SQIVND (reference sequence).

The chain carries TRBV4-3 and TRBJ2-1; 9 bases map to TRBD1. Germline trimming cut 3 bases from V and 10 bases from J; bases unmatched to any gene: 7. The germline V gene encodes CDR1 LGHNA and CDR2 YSLEER. The CDR3 totals 14 residues. In nucleotides, the CDR3 is TGCGCCAGCAGCCAGGTGGGACAGGGCAGCGAGCAGTTCTTC. Translating gives CASSQVGQGSEQFF.

This clone was counted a few times. V and J are TRBV29-1 and TRBJ2-2; D possibly corresponds to TRBD1 (6 bases). The CDR3 totals 16 residues. The germline V gene encodes CDR1 SQVTM and CDR2 ANQGSEA. V was pared by 1 base and J by 0 bases, with 12 bases between. CDR3 loop: CSVEGRQASNTGELFF. In nucleotides, the CDR3 is TGCAGCGTTGAAGGGCGACAGGCTTCGAACACCGGGGAGCTGTTTTTT.

This clone was counted between two and nine times. The chain joins TRBV5-4 to TRBJ2-1; 13 positions match TRBD2. Germline V gene data show CDR1 as SGHNT and CDR2 as YYREEE (reference sequence). V lost 4 bases and J lost 7; bases outside the gene matches: 5. This CDR3 contains 15 residues. CDR3 bases: TGTGCCAGCAGCCCTACTAGCGGGAGGGCAAATGAGCAGTTCTTC. Translating it yields CASSPTSGRANEQFF.

In its sample, this clone was seen a few times. The rearrangement uses TRBV5-1 and TRBJ1-2, with TRBD1 matching 7 bases. The junction had 14 bases not matched to a gene; V was cut back by 4 bases and J by 8 bases. Germline lookup yields CDR1 SGHRS and CDR2 YFSETQ. The CDR3 extends over 15 amino acids. This CDR3 reads CASSQMPGTAWGYTF. The CDR3 DNA reads TGCGCCAGCAGCCAGATGCCCGGGACAGCTTGGGGCTACACCTTC.

The chain recombines TRBV6-5 with TRBJ1-3; D gene ambiguous. CDR1 and CDR2 from the germline V gene are MNHEY and SVGAGI. The CDR3 consists of 12 residues. V lost 7 bases and J lost 0, with 4 bases in between. In nucleotides, the CDR3 is TGTGCCAGCACCAACTCTGGAAACACCATATATTTT. Amino acids: CASTNSGNTIYF.

This rearrangement joins TRBV5-1 to TRBJ2-5; 10 bases line up with TRBD2. Trimming removed 0 bases from V and 2 bases from J; junction bases left unmatched: 7. Germline V gene lookup returns CDR1 SGHRS and CDR2 YFSETQ. This CDR3 spans 17 amino acids. The CDR3 region is CASSLAGASGRQETQYF. In nucleotides, the CDR3 is TGCGCCAGCAGCTTGGCCGGGGCTAGCGGGAGACAAGAGACCCAGTACTTC.